This TCR beta chain was profiled in a study of T-cell memory formation after mild COVID-19 (dated by TCRdb to the early 2020s). Concerning the study at large: TCR sequence clusters from the two donors were largely donor specific. The cohort comprised two young, previously healthy adult volunteers, one female and one male. In a couple of donors, T-cell clones that expanded and contracted after mild COVID-19 were tracked by sequencing TCRalpha and TCRbeta repertoires over time.

Ficoll-Paque density gradient centrifugation was the method used to isolate PBMCs. The data were produced on an Illumina NovaSeq 6000. TCRalpha and TCRbeta cDNA libraries were built by 5'RACE with constant-segment primers, adding sample barcodes and unique molecular identifiers. Trizol reagent was used to extract RNA from every sample. The libraries were amplified in two PCR steps, and the second step added a second sample barcode and Illumina TruSeq adapters. Sequencing of the libraries was done on an Illumina NovaSeq, producing 2 x 150 bp paired-end reads. Processing in the source paper ran as follows. The reads were demultiplexed and collapsed into UMI-guided consensus sequences using migec v1.2.7. Using mixcr v2.1.11, the UMI consensuses were aligned to TRA and TRB V and J templates and assembled into clonotypes. A clonotype was counted as expanded or contracted only when both edgeR and NoisET called the clonotype significant, with the noise models trained on biological replicates. For edgeR calls, the cutoffs were a false discovery rate-adjusted p below 0.01 and a log2 fold-change threshold of 1. As an exploratory analysis of dynamics, max-normalized trajectories of the 1000 most abundant clonotypes were examined with PCA combined with hierarchical clustering. Separately sequenced CD4+ and CD8+ repertoires were used to assign a CD4 or CD8 phenotype to each responding clone. Using fastp trimming at Q25 and MiXCR clonotype assembly, TCRdb reanalyzed the public sequencing data and kept in-frame beta chains. Every distinct CDR3 protein forms one entry, paired with its most common genes and DNA. These V and J calls are TCRdb output, not the study's own analysis. For this sample there are about 170,000 distinct CDR3 sequences; approximately 13% appear just once. 2.5% to 3.5% of the sample rests with the top ten.

With respect to this clonotype: The antigen this receptor binds is unknown. Base qualities are not at hand, and no much larger clone is one base apart.

Overall study results and their limits: Some responding clones were detected in pre-infection memory, which suggested that pre-existing cross-reactive memory T cells had joined the SARS-CoV-2 response. Whether the second-wave clones peaking on day 37 were SARS-CoV-2 specific was not confirmed. Contracting CD4+ clones turned up mainly in the CM and EM memory subsets, whereas EMRA was where CD8+ clones were enriched. Clones contracting from day 15 to 85 had balanced CD4/CD8 phenotypes, while a second wave expanding from day 15 to 37 was biased towards CD4+. Only two mild cases were covered in the study, and larger cohorts including severe cases with pre-infection samples were considered necessary.

The specimen was PBMCs or a T cell subset sorted from them (not recorded which). The sequence was obtained from a young man who had mild COVID-19 (a few samples of this study predate the infection). The sample titles of this study are shuffled in the database, so cell type and time point are left out; the donor was told from shared clones.

The DNA reads as follows: TGTGCCAGCAGCTTAGAGCCAGGGGGCAACTATGGCTACACCTTC. Its protein is CASSLEPGGNYGYTF. Recombination joined TRBV7-2 with TRBJ1-2, with 8 bases in between that match TRBD1. The germline V gene provides CDR1 SGHTA and CDR2 FQGNSA. V ends up 1 base short and J 2 bases short, with an unmatched junction base count of 3. Including the terminal cysteine and phenylalanine, the CDR3 comprises 15 residues. Only the CDR3 DNA stays, 45 bases, in frame from base 1.